A single sample is the source of the 30 T cell receptor beta chains below, sequenced in a study of blood T cell repertoires in COVID-19. Profiled with immunoSEQ multiplex PCR; TCRdb holds only in-frame clones, not every one. Seen here are roughly 60,000 clones, more than 65% observed once, and the top ten hold more than 5%. Sequencing input: peripheral blood. The receptors here all came from a woman aged 60-70 years with acute or convalescent COVID-19.

J is TRBJ1-2 and V is TRBV6-1, with 8 bases lining up with TRBD1. The CDR3 runs to 13 residues. Germline CDR1 MNHNS, CDR2 SASEGT. V was clipped by 3 bases and J by 4 bases; unmatched bases: 1. CDR3 sequence (DNA): TGTGCCAGCAGTGAGACAGGGGTCTATGGCTACACCTTC. The encoded protein is CASSETGVYGYTF.

This clone was picked up a small number of times. The chain joins TRBV2 to TRBJ1-2; TRBD1 aligns across 7 bases. CDR1 is SNHLY, CDR2 FYNNEI, per germline. The CDR3 spans 12 residues. V shed 6 bases, J shed 4 bases, and the junction held 2 bases outside the gene matches. The DNA for the CDR3 is TGTGCCAGCAGCCCAGGGGGCTATGGCTACACCTTC. The encoded protein is CASSPGGYGYTF.

V gene TRBV3-1 (or the pseudogene TRBV3-2) combines with J gene TRBJ2-4; D possibly corresponds to TRBD1 (6 bases). CDR3 size: 15 residues. V lost 0 bases to trimming and J lost 4 bases, with 10 bases between them. Germline lookup yields CDR1 LGHDT and CDR2 YNNKEL (reference sequence). The CDR3 spells CASSQEGTRKNIQYF. In DNA, the CDR3 is TGTGCCAGCAGCCAAGAGGGGACACGGAAAAACATTCAGTACTTC.

This clone was detected only a few times. Other DNA sequences in this specimen translate into the identical CDR3. The V call is TRBV9, the J call TRBJ1-3; possibly TRBD1 for D (5 bases). V shed 0 bases and J shed 2 bases, with 9 bases lying between them. The CDR3 loop spans 15 amino acids. Per germline, CDR1 SGDLS and CDR2 YYNGEE. CDR3 loop: CASSVGTTPGNTIYF. For the CDR3, the DNA is TGTGCCAGCAGCGTAGGGACAACTCCTGGAAACACCATATATTTT. The entire variable domain, with the rest obtained from reference TRBV9 and TRBJ1-3, is as follows: DSGVTQTPKHLITATGQRVTLRCSPRSGDLSVYWYQQSLDQGLQFLIQYYNGEERAKGNILERFSAQQFPDLHSELNLSSLELGDSALYFCASSVGTTPGNTIYFGEGSWLTVV.

Note on this clone: One end of the junction varies from germline; a read error may be responsible. Other DNA sequences in the same sample also yield this CDR3. V and J are TRBV6-6 and TRBJ1-2; 7 bases are shared with TRBD1. CDR3 length: 14 amino acids. Looked up from germline, CDR1 is MNHNY and CDR2 is SVGAGI (reference sequence). The CDR3 loop reads CASSYSGGGYGYTF. As DNA, the CDR3 is TGTGCCAGCAGCTACTCAGGGGGGGGTTATGGCTACACCTTC.

This chain joins TRBV11-1 and TRBJ2-3; D is unclear. The CDR3 covers 12 residues. Trimming pared 5 bases from V and 4 bases from J, leaving 7 bases between. Germline CDR1 and CDR2: SGHAT and FQDESV (reference sequence). The DNA for the CDR3 is TGTGCCAGCAGCCGGGTGGCAGATACGCAGTATTTT. Translation: CASSRVADTQYF.

CDR3 coding DNA: TGTGCCAGCAGTGAACACGGGGGTATCGAGGATCAGCCCCAGCATTTT. Translated, it gives CASSEHGGIEDQPQHF. The chain links TRBV6-1 to TRBJ1-5; maybe TRBD1 (5 bases). Germline assignment: CDR1 MNHNS and CDR2 SASEGT. The CDR3 contains 16 residues. V was pared by 2 bases and J by 5 bases, with 16 bases between.

The V and J genes are TRBV19 and TRBJ1-3, with D possibly being TRBD1 (6 bases). The V and J ends lost 5 bases and 4 bases respectively, with 15 bases between them. Germline CDR1 is LNHDA and CDR2 is SQIVND (reference sequence). The CDR3 has 15 residues. CDR3 residues: CASSPTTGSGNTIYF. CDR3 DNA: TGTGCCAGTAGTCCCACAACAGGGTCGGGAAACACCATATATTTT.

This rearrangement joins TRBV10-3 to TRBJ2-7; 11 bases are shared with TRBD2. Looked up from germline, CDR1 is ENHRY and CDR2 is SYGVKD. The CDR3 spans 14 residues. Losses at the gene ends were 10 bases for V and 2 bases for J; bases not matched to a gene: 7. The CDR3 is CATTVAGGTYEQYF. DNA for the CDR3: TGTGCCACCACCGTAGCGGGGGGGACCTACGAGCAGTACTTC.

Regarding this clone: This sample includes further DNA sequences coding for the same CDR3. The rearrangement joins TRBV19 to TRBJ1-5; the D gene is possibly TRBD1 (5 bases). V gave up 6 bases and J gave up 0 bases, with 9 bases separating them. Germline assignment: CDR1 LNHDA and CDR2 SQIVND (reference sequence). This CDR3 comprises 14 residues. In DNA form, the CDR3 reads TGTGCCAGTAGCTTCAGGGATAGCAATCAGCCCCAGCATTTT. Protein sequence: CASSFRDSNQPQHF.

The genes are TRBV6-6 and TRBJ1-2, with D perhaps matching TRBD1 (6 bases). The CDR3 totals 15 residues. CDR1 and CDR2 (germline): MNHNY, SVGAGI (reference sequence). With 7 bases removed from V and 2 bases from J, the gap between germline ends came to 17 bases. The CDR3: CASNWGGAENYGYTF. For the CDR3, the DNA is TGTGCCAGCAATTGGGGGGGGGCAGAAAACTATGGCTACACCTTC.

In this sample, this clone turned up a few times. The rearrangement joins TRBV25-1 to TRBJ1-3; TRBD1 is a possible D gene (6 bases). Between the trimmed V and J ends, which lost 6 bases and 1 base, there was a span of 13 bases. The CDR3 totals 15 residues. Germline lookup yields CDR1 MGHDK and CDR2 SYGVNS. In DNA form, the CDR3 reads TGTGCCAGCAGCCAAGGGGGGGGTTCTGGAAACACCATATATTTT. This sequence encodes CASSQGGGSGNTIYF.

The rearrangement links TRBV27 to TRBJ2-3, with D perhaps matching TRBD1 (7 bases). This CDR3 has 14 amino acids. V shed 8 bases and J shed 5 bases, with 17 bases lying between them. Germline V gene data show CDR1 as MNHEY and CDR2 as SMNVEV (reference sequence). The CDR3 region is CASDKDRRGDTQYF. The CDR3 coding sequence is TGTGCCAGCGACAAGGACAGGCGGGGAGATACGCAGTATTTT.

The chain combines TRBV3-1 (or the pseudogene TRBV3-2) with TRBJ1-3, with TRBD1 matching over 7 bases. Germline assignment: CDR1 LGHDT and CDR2 YNNKEL (reference sequence). V lost 4 bases and J lost 4; bases outside the gene matches: 4. CDR3 length: 14 amino acids. The CDR3 DNA is TGTGCCAGCAGCCTCGGGACAGCCGGAAACACCATATATTTT. It yields the protein CASSLGTAGNTIYF.

The gene calls are TRBV2 and TRBJ2-7, with TRBD2 as a possible D gene (5 bases). V lost 6 bases, J lost 5 bases, and 17 bases lay in between. The CDR3 length is 14 residues. In germline, CDR1 is SNHLY, CDR2 FYNNEI. In DNA, the CDR3 is TGTGCCAGCAGAGCCCTGAAAGAGAGGGACGAGCAGTACTTC. Translation gives CASRALKERDEQYF.

This chain links TRBV5-4 with TRBJ1-4; possible D gene TRBD1, 5 bases. This CDR3 is built from 15 residues. Germline CDR1 is SGHNT and CDR2 is YYREEE (reference sequence). The V end was cut by 1 base, the J end by 1 base, with 8 bases between. The CDR3 reads CASSLMGGTNEKLFF. The CDR3 coding sequence is TGTGCCAGCAGCTTGATGGGGGGAACTAATGAAAAACTGTTTTTT.

The V and J genes are TRBV9 and TRBJ2-2, with D perhaps matching TRBD1 (5 bases). V shed 1 base and J shed 0 bases, with 10 bases lying between them. Germline CDR1 and CDR2: SGDLS and YYNGEE. The CDR3 contains 16 residues. The DNA for the CDR3 is TGTGCCAGCAGCGTAAGGGGCTTATCGAACACCGGGGAGCTGTTTTTT. Residues: CASSVRGLSNTGELFF.

The gene calls are TRBV5-6 and TRBJ1-1; D gene unclear. The germline V and J ends were trimmed by 2 bases and 2 bases, with 13 bases remaining between them. The germline gives CDR1 SGHDT, CDR2 YYEEEE. CDR3 size: 15 residues. The CDR3 loop is CASSLGLQSNTEAFF. The CDR3 DNA sequence: TGTGCCAGCAGCTTAGGCCTACAGTCAAACACTGAAGCTTTCTTT. The full variable domain, rest sourced from reference TRBV5-6 and TRBJ1-1, is DAGVTQSPTHLIKTRGQQVTLRCSPKSGHDTVSWYQQALGQGPQFIFQYYEEEERQRGNFPDRFSGHQFPNYSSELNVNALLLGDSALYLCASSLGLQSNTEAFFGQGTRLTVV.

This clone came up once. Written as DNA, the CDR3 is TGTGCCAGCAGTGAAGCTTTAAGGGGAAGCAATCAGCCCCAGCATTTT. This gives the protein CASSEALRGSNQPQHF. The rearrangement links TRBV6-1 to TRBJ1-5; perhaps TRBD1 as D (5 bases). Germline loops: CDR1 MNHNS, CDR2 SASEGT. The CDR3 sequence is 16 residues long. V lost 0 bases and J 1 base, leaving 10 bases between the germline ends.

V and J are TRBV9 and TRBJ1-6, with 7 bases fitting TRBD1. Trimming at V came to 3 bases and at J to 5 bases, leaving 5 bases not matched to a gene. Germline loops: CDR1 SGDLS, CDR2 YYNGEE. The CDR3 covers 15 residues. The CDR3 nucleotides are TGTGCCAGCAGCGCTAGACAGGGACATAATTCACCCCTCCACTTT. Amino acid sequence: CASSARQGHNSPLHF.

The rearrangement joins TRBV6-1 to TRBJ1-2; the D gene is possibly TRBD1 (5 bases). The ends were cut back, 2 bases at V and 8 bases at J, with 21 bases in the middle. Germline CDR1 is MNHNS and CDR2 is SASEGT. The CDR3 is 16 residues long. As DNA, the CDR3 is TGTGCCAGCAGTGAACCTCGTGGGGCCCCCACAAGGGGCTACACCTTC. Translation: CASSEPRGAPTRGYTF.

This clone came up a few times. The V call is TRBV7-9, the J call TRBJ1-2; D not resolved. The germline V gene encodes CDR1 SEHNR and CDR2 FQNEAQ (reference sequence). The V and J ends lost 0 bases and 4 bases respectively, with 6 bases between them. The CDR3 is 13 residues long. The CDR3 coding sequence is TGTGCCAGCAGCTTAGCGTCCTCCTATGGCTACACCTTC. Translating gives CASSLASSYGYTF. Combining the CDR3 with reference TRBV7-9 and TRBJ1-2 gives the whole variable domain DTGVSQNPRHKITKRGQNVTFRCDPISEHNRLYWYRQTLGQGPEFLTYFQNEAQLEKSRLLSDRFSAERPKGSFSTLEIQRTEQGDSAMYLCASSLASSYGYTFGSGTRLTVV.

V gene TRBV11-2 combines with J gene TRBJ2-7; TRBD1 matches at 8 bases. Germline V gene data show CDR1 as SGHAT and CDR2 as FQNNGV. Unmatched junction bases numbered 4, after V lost 1 base and J lost 2 bases. The CDR3 is made up of 15 amino acids. The CDR3 loop is CASSLAPGGPYEQYF. CDR3 in DNA: TGTGCCAGCAGCTTAGCGCCAGGGGGCCCCTACGAGCAGTACTTC.

This clone was detected once. The genes are TRBV6-1 and TRBJ1-1, with D maybe TRBD1 (6 bases). Per the germline V gene, CDR1 is MNHNS and CDR2 is SASEGT. V was trimmed by 4 bases and J by 5 bases, leaving 8 bases between them. CDR3 length: 12 amino acids. CDR3 residues: CASSAQGTEAFF. Written as DNA, the CDR3 is TGTGCCAGCAGTGCCCAGGGGACTGAAGCTTTCTTT.

The chain recombines TRBV6-5 with TRBJ1-1, with D possibly being TRBD1 (5 bases). This CDR3 has 13 amino acids. V gave up 6 bases and J gave up 6 bases, with 14 bases separating them. Per germline, CDR1 MNHEY and CDR2 SVGAGI. The CDR3 DNA reads TGTGCCAGCAGCTGGGGTGCGGGGGCTGAAGCTTTCTTT. Its translation is CASSWGAGAEAFF.

The chain is built from TRBV5-4 and TRBJ2-1; unclear D gene. The CDR3 contains 13 residues. Germline loops: CDR1 SGHNT, CDR2 YYREEE (reference sequence). V was trimmed by 4 bases and J by 3 bases, leaving 8 bases between them. The CDR3 DNA reads TGTGCCAGCAGCCTCGGTGACTACAATGAGCAGTTCTTC. Its translation: CASSLGDYNEQFF.

J is TRBJ1-6 and V is TRBV2; 8 nucleotides match TRBD1. There are 19 residues in the CDR3. From germline, CDR1 is SNHLY and CDR2 FYNNEI. V was pared by 4 bases and J by 3 bases, with 14 bases of the junction left unmatched. CDR3: CASSVKTGATRYYNSPLHF. The CDR3 nucleotides read TGTGCCAGCAGTGTTAAGACAGGGGCGACACGCTACTATAATTCACCCCTCCACTTT.

This chain links TRBV10-2 with TRBJ1-3; D is ambiguous. Trimming took off 5 bases at V and 2 bases at J, with 7 bases between the two ends. CDR1 is WSHSY, CDR2 SAAADI, per germline. The CDR3 length is 13 residues. The chain's CDR3 is CASSPGAGNTIYF. DNA of the CDR3: TGCGCCAGCAGTCCCGGGGCTGGAAACACCATATATTTT.

J is TRBJ1-2 and V is TRBV12-3 or TRBV12-4, with D possibly TRBD1 on 6 matching bases. The V end was cut by 5 bases, the J end by 5 bases, with 9 bases between. This CDR3 comprises 12 residues. The CDR3 region has the DNA TGTGCCAGCAGTCTTCAGGGGTATGGCTACACCTTC. It codes for CASSLQGYGYTF.

This clone was seen only a few times. CDR3 region: CASSRPRDKPYGYTF. DNA of the CDR3: TGTGCCAGCAGCCGGCCGCGAGACAAACCCTATGGCTACACCTTC. V usage is TRBV5-4 and J usage is TRBJ1-2; no clear D gene. Germline V gives CDR1 SGHNT, CDR2 YYREEE (reference sequence). V shed 4 bases and J shed 4 bases, with 17 bases lying between them. CDR3 length equals 15 residues.